A selection of T cell receptor beta chains follows, all from one sample in a study of OX40 agonist ivuxolimab in advanced cancers. Profiling relied on immunoSEQ multiplex PCR, and the TCRdb table lists in-frame clones only, not all of them. The repertoire includes over 50,000 clones, approximately 90% of them detected once, and roughly 1.5% sits in the top ten. The specimen comprised CD4+ or CD8+ T cells sorted from blood, sampled in a trial of the OX40 agonist ivuxolimab. The source of these receptors is an adult with an advanced solid tumor such as melanoma, head and neck, liver or kidney cancer. CDR3s include the opening cysteine and the closing phenylalanine or tryptophan. A D gene is named only where the DNA matches it firmly. Only some rows state a clone size, as once, few, many or a class for expanded clones.

j_call: TRBJ1-5; v_call: TRBV6-5; d_call: TRBD1; clone_size: .; cdr3_aa: CASTPGQGEQPQHF; cdr3_nt: TGTGCCAGCACCCCGGGACAGGGCGAGCAGCCCCAGCATTTT
j_call: TRBJ2-3; v_call: TRBV10-3; d_call: .; clone_size: .; cdr3_aa: CAISVGGVTDTQYF; cdr3_nt: TGTGCCATCAGTGTTGGGGGCGTCACAGATACGCAGTATTTT
j_call: TRBJ2-3; v_call: TRBV19; d_call: TRBD2; clone_size: .; cdr3_aa: CASSRTSGHTDTQYF; cdr3_nt: TGTGCCAGTAGCCGGACTAGCGGGCACACAGATACGCAGTATTTT
j_call: TRBJ2-1; v_call: TRBV2; d_call: .; clone_size: .; cdr3_aa: CASSDIGGSYNEQFF; cdr3_nt: TGTGCCAGCAGTGATATTGGGGGATCCTACAATGAGCAGTTCTTC
j_call: TRBJ1-2; v_call: TRBV20-1; d_call: .; clone_size: .; cdr3_aa: CSATGRRGYTF; cdr3_nt: TGCAGTGCCACAGGCCGTCGGGGCTACACCTTC
j_call: TRBJ2-2; v_call: TRBV9; d_call: .; clone_size: few; cdr3_aa: CASSADGSTGELFF; cdr3_nt: TGTGCCAGCAGCGCTGACGGATCCACCGGGGAGCTGTTTTTT
j_call: TRBJ2-4; v_call: TRBV29-1; d_call: TRBD1; clone_size: .; cdr3_aa: CSGSAGGRSIQYF; cdr3_nt: TGCAGCGGTTCGGCAGGGGGCAGGAGCATTCAGTACTTC
j_call: TRBJ2-3; v_call: TRBV27; d_call: .; clone_size: .; cdr3_aa: CASRAPGYTQYF; cdr3_nt: TGTGCCAGCAGGGCTCCGGGTTATACGCAGTATTTT
j_call: TRBJ2-5; v_call: TRBV5-1; d_call: TRBD1; clone_size: .; cdr3_aa: CASSLGRGLETQYF; cdr3_nt: TGCGCCAGCAGCTTGGGCAGGGGGCTAGAGACCCAGTACTTC
j_call: TRBJ1-2; v_call: TRBV10-2; d_call: .; clone_size: .; cdr3_aa: CASNVGRPYGYTF; cdr3_nt: TGCGCCAGCAATGTGGGGCGCCCCTATGGCTACACCTTC
j_call: TRBJ2-3; v_call: TRBV7-3; d_call: TRBD2; clone_size: .; cdr3_aa: CASSVHGGEGTDTQYF; cdr3_nt: TGTGCCAGCAGCGTCCACGGGGGGGAGGGCACAGATACGCAGTATTTT
j_call: TRBJ1-4; v_call: TRBV5-1; d_call: TRBD1; clone_size: .; cdr3_aa: CASSLGTGASNEKLFF; cdr3_nt: TGCGCCAGCAGCCTAGGGACAGGGGCTTCTAATGAAAAACTGTTTTTT
j_call: TRBJ1-4; v_call: TRBV19; d_call: TRBD1; clone_size: .; cdr3_aa: CASSIVGTDDEKLFF; cdr3_nt: TGTGCCAGTAGTATAGTGGGGACAGATGATGAAAAACTGTTTTTT
j_call: TRBJ1-1; v_call: TRBV7-9; d_call: TRBD1; clone_size: few; cdr3_aa: CASSSSRGTEAFF; cdr3_nt: TGTGCCAGCAGCTCATCCAGGGGGACTGAAGCTTTCTTT
j_call: TRBJ1-2; v_call: TRBV10-3; d_call: .; clone_size: few; cdr3_aa: CAIKPAGADYGYTF; cdr3_nt: TGTGCCATCAAGCCGGCAGGGGCAGATTATGGCTACACCTTC
j_call: TRBJ2-1; v_call: TRBV11-2; d_call: TRBD2; clone_size: .; cdr3_aa: CASSRMAGGQNEQFF; cdr3_nt: TGTGCCAGCAGCCGCATGGCGGGGGGGCAGAATGAGCAGTTCTTC
j_call: TRBJ2-1; v_call: TRBV7-9; d_call: .; clone_size: .; cdr3_aa: CASIQGGGAFNEQFF; cdr3_nt: TGTGCCAGCATCCAGGGTGGGGGGGCTTTCAATGAGCAGTTCTTC
j_call: TRBJ1-5; v_call: TRBV12-1; d_call: .; clone_size: .; cdr3_aa: CASSFEVAEINQPQHF; cdr3_nt: TGTGCCAGCAGCTTTGAAGTGGCAGAAATCAATCAGCCCCAGCATTTT
j_call: TRBJ1-4; v_call: TRBV6-5; d_call: .; clone_size: .; cdr3_aa: CASSIARQGEKLFF; cdr3_nt: TGTGCCAGCAGTATTGCAAGGCAGGGTGAAAAACTGTTTTTT
j_call: TRBJ1-2; v_call: TRBV6-1; d_call: .; clone_size: few; cdr3_aa: CASSEQTSYGYTF; cdr3_nt: TGTGCCAGCTCCGAGCAGACTTCCTATGGCTACACCTTC
j_call: TRBJ2-5; v_call: TRBV28; d_call: .; clone_size: .; cdr3_aa: CASSSPLETQYF; cdr3_nt: TGTGCCAGCAGCTCCCCATTGGAGACCCAGTACTTC
j_call: TRBJ1-5; v_call: TRBV18; d_call: .; clone_size: few; cdr3_aa: CASSPGRNQPQHF; cdr3_nt: TGTGCCAGCTCACCTGGACGGAATCAGCCCCAGCATTTT
j_call: TRBJ2-7; v_call: TRBV11-1; d_call: TRBD2; clone_size: once; cdr3_aa: CASSNPGLALEQYF; cdr3_nt: TGTGCCAGCAGCAACCCGGGACTAGCCCTCGAGCAGTACTTC
j_call: TRBJ1-3; v_call: TRBV15; d_call: .; clone_size: .; cdr3_aa: CATSRGSRENTIYF; cdr3_nt: TGTGCCACCAGCAGAGGTAGCAGGGAGAACACCATATATTTT
j_call: TRBJ2-1; v_call: TRBV2; d_call: TRBD1; clone_size: .; cdr3_aa: CASRRGGDRLYNEQFF; cdr3_nt: TGTGCCAGCAGAAGGGGTGGGGACAGGCTCTACAATGAGCAGTTCTTC
j_call: TRBJ2-5; v_call: TRBV2; d_call: .; clone_size: .; cdr3_aa: CASRVAGWGQETQYF; cdr3_nt: TGTGCCAGCAGAGTGGCAGGATGGGGGCAAGAGACCCAGTACTTC
j_call: TRBJ1-6; v_call: TRBV19; d_call: .; clone_size: .; cdr3_aa: CASRDRGNNSPLHF; cdr3_nt: TGTGCCAGTAGGGATCGGGGGAATAATTCACCCCTCCACTTT
j_call: TRBJ2-3; v_call: TRBV6-4; d_call: TRBD1; clone_size: .; cdr3_aa: CASQGAGDTQYF; cdr3_nt: TGTGCCAGCCAGGGGGCTGGGGATACGCAGTATTTT
j_call: TRBJ1-1; v_call: TRBV28; d_call: .; clone_size: .; cdr3_aa: CASRTNTEAFF; cdr3_nt: TGTGCCAGCAGGACTAACACTGAAGCTTTCTTT
j_call: TRBJ1-2; v_call: TRBV28; d_call: .; clone_size: .; cdr3_aa: CASSLGWGYGYTF; cdr3_nt: TGTGCCAGCAGTTTAGGGTGGGGCTATGGCTACACCTTC
j_call: TRBJ1-6; v_call: TRBV11-2; d_call: TRBD1; clone_size: .; cdr3_aa: CASSQTGANNSPLHF; cdr3_nt: TGTGCCAGCAGCCAAACAGGGGCGAATAATTCACCCCTCCACTTT